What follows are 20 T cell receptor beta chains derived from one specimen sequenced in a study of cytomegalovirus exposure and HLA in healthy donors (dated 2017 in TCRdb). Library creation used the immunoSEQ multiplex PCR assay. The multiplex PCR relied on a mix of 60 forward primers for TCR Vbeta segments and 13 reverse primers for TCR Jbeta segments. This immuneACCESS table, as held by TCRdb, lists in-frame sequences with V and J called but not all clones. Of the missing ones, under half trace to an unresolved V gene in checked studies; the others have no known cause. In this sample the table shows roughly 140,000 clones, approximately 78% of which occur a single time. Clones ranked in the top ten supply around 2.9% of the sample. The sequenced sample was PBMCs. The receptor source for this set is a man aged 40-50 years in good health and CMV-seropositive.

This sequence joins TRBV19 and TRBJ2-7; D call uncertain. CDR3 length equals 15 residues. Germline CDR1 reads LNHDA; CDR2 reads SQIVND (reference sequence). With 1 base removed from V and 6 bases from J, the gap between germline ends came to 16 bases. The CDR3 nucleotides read TGTGCCAGTAGTATAGGGAAACAAGAAAGAGGCGAGCAGTACTTC. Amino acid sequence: CASSIGKQERGEQYF.

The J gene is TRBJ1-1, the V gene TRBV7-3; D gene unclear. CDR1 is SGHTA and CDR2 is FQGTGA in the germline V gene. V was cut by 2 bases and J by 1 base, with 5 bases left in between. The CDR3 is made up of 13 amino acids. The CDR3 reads CASSLWANTEAFF. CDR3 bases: TGTGCCAGCAGCTTATGGGCGAACACTGAAGCTTTCTTT.

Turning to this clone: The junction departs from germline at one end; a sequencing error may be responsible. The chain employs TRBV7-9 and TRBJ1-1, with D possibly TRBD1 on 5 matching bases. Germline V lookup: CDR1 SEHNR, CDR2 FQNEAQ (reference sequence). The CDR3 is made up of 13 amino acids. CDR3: CSSSSGVRNEAFF. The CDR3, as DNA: TGTTCCAGCAGCTCGGGGGTCAGGAATGAAGCTTTCTTT.

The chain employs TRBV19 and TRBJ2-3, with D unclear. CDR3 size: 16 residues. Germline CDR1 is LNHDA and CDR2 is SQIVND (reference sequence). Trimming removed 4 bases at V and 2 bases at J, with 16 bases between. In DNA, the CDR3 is TGTGCCAGTAGTAAGGCGGTAAGGCCAACCACAGATACGCAGTATTTT. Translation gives CASSKAVRPTTDTQYF.

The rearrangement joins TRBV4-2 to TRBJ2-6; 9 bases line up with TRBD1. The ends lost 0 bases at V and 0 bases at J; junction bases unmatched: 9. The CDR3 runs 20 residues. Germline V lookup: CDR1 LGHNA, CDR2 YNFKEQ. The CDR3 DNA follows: TGTGCCAGCAGCCAAGATACGGACAGGGGTCGCCTCTCTGGGGCCAACGTCCTGACTTTC. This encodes CASSQDTDRGRLSGANVLTF.

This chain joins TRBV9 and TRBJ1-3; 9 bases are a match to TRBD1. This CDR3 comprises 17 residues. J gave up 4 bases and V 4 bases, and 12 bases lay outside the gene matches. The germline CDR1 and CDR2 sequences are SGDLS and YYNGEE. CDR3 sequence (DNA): TGTGCCAGCAGCCTCCTGGGACAGGGACTGGGGGGAAACACCATATATTTT. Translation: CASSLLGQGLGGNTIYF.

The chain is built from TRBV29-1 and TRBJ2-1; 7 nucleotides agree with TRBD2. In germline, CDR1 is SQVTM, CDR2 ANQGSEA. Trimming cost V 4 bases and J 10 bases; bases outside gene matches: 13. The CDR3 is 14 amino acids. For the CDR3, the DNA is TGCAGCGTTGGGGGGACTCCTTCCGGGGGGGAGCAGTTCTTC. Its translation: CSVGGTPSGGEQFF.

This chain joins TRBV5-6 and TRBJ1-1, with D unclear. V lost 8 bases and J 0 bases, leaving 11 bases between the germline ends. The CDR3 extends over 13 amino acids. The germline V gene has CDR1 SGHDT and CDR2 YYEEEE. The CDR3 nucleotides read TGTGCCAGTCAAACACTAATGAACACTGAAGCTTTCTTT. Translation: CASQTLMNTEAFF.

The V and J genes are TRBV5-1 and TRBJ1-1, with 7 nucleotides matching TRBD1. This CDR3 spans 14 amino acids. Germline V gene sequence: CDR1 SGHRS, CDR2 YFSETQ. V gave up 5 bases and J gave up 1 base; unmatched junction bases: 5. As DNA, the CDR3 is TGCGCCAGCAGGGAGGGGGCCTCGAACACTGAAGCTTTCTTT. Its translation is CASREGASNTEAFF.

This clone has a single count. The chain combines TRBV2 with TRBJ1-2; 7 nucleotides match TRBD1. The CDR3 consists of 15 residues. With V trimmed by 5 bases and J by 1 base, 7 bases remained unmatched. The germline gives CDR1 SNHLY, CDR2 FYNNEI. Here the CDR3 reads CASSLQGPSNYGYTF. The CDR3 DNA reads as TGTGCCAGCAGTCTACAGGGGCCAAGTAACTATGGCTACACCTTC.

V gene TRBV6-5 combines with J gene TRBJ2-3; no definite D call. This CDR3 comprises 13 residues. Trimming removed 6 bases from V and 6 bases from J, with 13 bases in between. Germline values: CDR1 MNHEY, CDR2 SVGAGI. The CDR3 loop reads CASSPPTQDTQYF. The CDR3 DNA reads TGTGCCAGCAGCCCACCGACTCAGGATACGCAGTATTTT.

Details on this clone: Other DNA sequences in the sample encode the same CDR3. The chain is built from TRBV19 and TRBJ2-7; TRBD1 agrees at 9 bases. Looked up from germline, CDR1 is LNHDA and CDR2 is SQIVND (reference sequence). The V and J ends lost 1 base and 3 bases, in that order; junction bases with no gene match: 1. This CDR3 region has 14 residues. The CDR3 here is CASSIGGQGYEQYF. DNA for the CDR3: TGTGCCAGTAGTATAGGGGGACAGGGCTACGAGCAGTACTTC.

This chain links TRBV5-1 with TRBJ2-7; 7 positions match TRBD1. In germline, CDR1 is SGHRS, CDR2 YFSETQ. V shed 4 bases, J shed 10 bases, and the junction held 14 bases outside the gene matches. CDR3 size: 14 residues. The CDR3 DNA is TGCGCCAGCAGCCCGGGACAGAGCCAGGGTTCCCAGTACTTC. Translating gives CASSPGQSQGSQYF. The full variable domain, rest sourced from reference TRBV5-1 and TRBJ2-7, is KAGVTQTPRYLIKTRGQQVTLSCSPISGHRSVSWYQQTPGQGLQFLFEYFSETQRNKGNFPGRFSGRQFSNSRSEMNVSTLELGDSALYLCASSPGQSQGSQYFGPGTRLTVT.

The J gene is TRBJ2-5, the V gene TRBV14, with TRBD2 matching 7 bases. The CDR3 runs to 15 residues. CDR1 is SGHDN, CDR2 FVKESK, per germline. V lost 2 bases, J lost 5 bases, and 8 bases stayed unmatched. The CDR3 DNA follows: TGTGCCAGCAGCCAATCGGCGGGAGTTGCGGAGACCCAGTACTTC. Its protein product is CASSQSAGVAETQYF.

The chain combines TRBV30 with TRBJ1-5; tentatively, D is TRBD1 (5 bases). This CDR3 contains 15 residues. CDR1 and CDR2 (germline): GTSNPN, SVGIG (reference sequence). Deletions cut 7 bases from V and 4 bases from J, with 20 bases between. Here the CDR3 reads CASITGPGQNQPQHF. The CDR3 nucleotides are TGTGCCTCCATTACAGGTCCTGGTCAGAATCAGCCCCAGCATTTT.

CDR3 protein: CASSSGLSRDEQYF. The CDR3 nucleotides are TGTGCCAGCAGCTCCGGACTGTCCCGGGACGAGCAGTACTTC. The chain employs TRBV7-7 and TRBJ2-7; possibly TRBD2 for D (5 bases). V lost 4 bases and J lost 5, with 15 bases in between. CDR3 length: 14 residues. CDR1 is SSHAT, CDR2 FNYEAQ, per germline (reference sequence).

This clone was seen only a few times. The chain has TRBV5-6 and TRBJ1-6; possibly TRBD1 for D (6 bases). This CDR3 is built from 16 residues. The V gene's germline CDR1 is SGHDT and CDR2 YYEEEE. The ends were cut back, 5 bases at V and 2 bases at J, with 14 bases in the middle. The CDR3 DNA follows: TGTGCCAGCAGTTCGGACAGAAAGGCCTATAATTCACCCCTCCACTTT. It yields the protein CASSSDRKAYNSPLHF.

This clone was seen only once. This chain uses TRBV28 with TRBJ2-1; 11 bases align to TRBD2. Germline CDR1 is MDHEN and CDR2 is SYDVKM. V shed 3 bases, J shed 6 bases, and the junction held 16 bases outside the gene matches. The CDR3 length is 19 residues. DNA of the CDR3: TGTGCCAGCAGTTTTAGCCTTCCAGAGAGTAGCGGGAGGGCCAATGAGCAGTTCTTC. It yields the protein CASSFSLPESSGRANEQFF.

CDR3 residues: CASSLRADYNEQFF. CDR3 in DNA: TGTGCCAGCAGCTTGAGGGCAGACTACAATGAGCAGTTCTTC. The chain employs TRBV7-9 and TRBJ2-1; tentative D call: TRBD2 (5 bases). Germline CDR1 and CDR2: SEHNR and FQNEAQ (reference sequence). The V and J ends lost 3 bases and 3 bases respectively, with 9 bases between them. The CDR3 has 14 residues.

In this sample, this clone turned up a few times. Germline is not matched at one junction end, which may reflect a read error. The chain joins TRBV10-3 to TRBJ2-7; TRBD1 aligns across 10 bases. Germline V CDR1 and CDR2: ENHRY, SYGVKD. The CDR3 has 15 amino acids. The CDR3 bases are TGTGCCAGCAGTGAAAGGGGGACAGGGGCGTACGAGCAGTACTTC. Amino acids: CASSERGTGAYEQYF.